This entry lists 29 T cell receptor beta chains sequenced from one sample in a study of T cells in Graves' hyperthyroidism and ophthalmopathy. Amplified regions were TCR beta CDR3 sequences from RNA transcripts. The TCR CDR3 was amplified in a first-round RT-PCR using the HTBI primer set. MiXCR was run by TCRdb on the multiplex PCR reads, yielding one entry per CDR3 protein. The repertoire holds 500,000 or so distinct CDR3 sequences, with approximately 17% as singletons. Sequenced material: blood. The receptors were gathered from a woman aged 18-29 years with Graves' ophthalmopathy.

V is TRBV7-9 and J is TRBJ1-1; possibly TRBD1 for D (5 bases). The V end lost 1 base, the J end lost 3 bases, and 12 bases lay between the germline ends. Germline V gene data show CDR1 as SEHNR and CDR2 as FQNEAQ (reference sequence). CDR3 length: 15 residues. Written as DNA, the CDR3 is TGTGCCAGCAGCTTAGACGGAGGGGCTCACACTGAAGCTTTCTTT. It translates to CASSLDGGAHTEAFF.

This clonotype was recorded at least ten times. The chain has TRBV28 and TRBJ1-1; TRBD1 might be the D (5 bases). V was clipped by 7 bases and J by 6 bases, with 18 bases between them. CDR1 is MDHEN and CDR2 is SYDVKM in the germline V gene. The CDR3 runs to 14 residues. Here the CDR3 DNA reads TGTGCCAGCATCGCCGGGACGGATCGGGCTGAAGCTTTCTTT. Translated, it gives CASIAGTDRAEAFF.

V usage is TRBV28 and J usage is TRBJ1-2; the D is unclear. The CDR3 has 14 residues. The germline V gene encodes CDR1 MDHEN and CDR2 SYDVKM. Trimming took off 6 bases at V and 2 bases at J, with 13 bases between the two ends. The CDR3 is CASSGPADNYGYTF. CDR3 DNA: TGTGCCAGCAGCGGCCCGGCGGACAACTATGGCTACACCTTC.

This clonotype was seen many times. The chain carries TRBV7-2 and TRBJ2-3; D remains ambiguous. The V end lost 1 base, the J end lost 3 bases, and 11 bases lay between the germline ends. CDR1 is SGHTA, CDR2 FQGNSA, per germline. The CDR3 extends over 15 amino acids. The CDR3 sequence: CASSLGGPRTDTQYF. The CDR3 coding sequence is TGTGCCAGCAGCTTAGGTGGCCCCAGGACAGATACGCAGTATTTT.

This clonotype occurred many times. J is TRBJ2-6 and V is TRBV6-1; 15 bases map to TRBD2. The CDR3 covers 18 residues. The junction had 3 bases not matched to a gene; V was cut back by 6 bases and J by 0 bases. Germline V gene lookup returns CDR1 MNHNS and CDR2 SASEGT. Here the CDR3 DNA reads TGTGCCAGCAGGAGGACTAGCGGGAGGGCCTCTGGGGCCAACGTCCTGACTTTC. Translating it yields CASRRTSGRASGANVLTF.

This clonotype was counted many times. The chain combines TRBV28 with TRBJ2-1; 11 bases are a match to TRBD2. This CDR3 has 16 residues. Germline CDR1 MDHEN, CDR2 SYDVKM. V was pared by 6 bases and J by 8 bases, with 12 bases of the junction left unmatched. The DNA of the CDR3 is TGTGCCAGCAGCAGCACTAGCGGGAGTGGGTACGATGAGCAGTTCTTC. Protein product: CASSSTSGSGYDEQFF.

This chain uses TRBV11-2 with TRBJ1-3; D remains ambiguous. Germline values: CDR1 SGHAT, CDR2 FQNNGV. This CDR3 is built from 14 residues. Trimming removed 5 bases from V and 3 bases from J, with 11 bases in between. CDR3: CASSGTYSGNTIYF. The CDR3 DNA is TGTGCCAGCAGCGGAACTTACAGTGGAAACACCATATATTTT.

This rearrangement joins TRBV7-9 to TRBJ2-7, with D perhaps matching TRBD1 (5 bases). This CDR3 spans 14 amino acids. V was trimmed by 3 bases and J by 6 bases, leaving 15 bases between them. Germline CDR1 and CDR2: SEHNR and FQNEAQ (reference sequence). In nucleotides, the CDR3 is TGTGCCAGCAGCTTCACCACCACGACAGTCGAGCAGTACTTC. It is translated as CASSFTTTTVEQYF.

A remark on this clonotype: A read error may be the cause here, since a much bigger clone is one base away. J is TRBJ2-7 and V is TRBV29-1, with TRBD2 matching over 8 bases. CDR1 SQVTM and CDR2 ANQGSEA come from the germline V gene. The CDR3 has 13 amino acids. The CDR3 loop is CSAPGLGMNEQHF. CDR3 nucleotide sequence: TGCAGCGCTCCGGGACTAGGGATGAACGAGCAGCACTTC.

The genes are TRBV6-1 and TRBJ1-3; perhaps TRBD1 as D (6 bases). The CDR3 is 15 residues long. CDR1 is MNHNS, CDR2 SASEGT, per germline. Trimming shortened V by 6 bases and J by 4 bases, and 16 bases separated the two germline ends. CDR3 bases: TGTGCCAGCAGCCGACCCCCAGGGGTCGGAAACACCATATATTTT. It yields the protein CASSRPPGVGNTIYF.

This clonotype was recorded at least ten times. CDR3 sequence reads: CASSLAMQGRDTQYF. The CDR3 DNA reads TGCGCCAGCAGCTTGGCCATGCAGGGCAGAGATACGCAGTATTTT. This sequence joins TRBV5-1 and TRBJ2-3; maybe TRBD1 (5 bases). The CDR3 is made up of 15 amino acids. The germline V gene has CDR1 SGHRS and CDR2 YFSETQ. V was pared by 0 bases and J by 5 bases, with 13 bases between. The full variable domain, in which reference TRBV5-1 and TRBJ2-3 provide the parts outside the CDR3, is KAGVTQTPRYLIKTRGQQVTLSCSPISGHRSVSWYQQTPGQGLQFLFEYFSETQRNKGNFPGRFSGRQFSNSRSEMNVSTLELGDSALYLCASSLAMQGRDTQYFGPGTRLTVL.

This clonotype was counted at least ten times. This rearrangement joins TRBV11-2 to TRBJ1-6; no clear D gene. Germline loops: CDR1 SGHAT, CDR2 FQNNGV. CDR3 length: 16 amino acids. Trimming shortened V by 5 bases and J by 10 bases, and 21 bases separated the two germline ends. CDR3 nucleotides: TGTGCCAGCAGCCGTAGCCCCGGGGTCATGGAATCACCCCTCCACTTT. This codes for CASSRSPGVMESPLHF.

This clonotype has ten or more counts. V is TRBV19 and J is TRBJ2-7, with D possibly being TRBD1 or TRBD2 (5 bases each). Germline CDR1 is LNHDA and CDR2 is SQIVND (reference sequence). The CDR3 spans 14 residues. V lost 5 bases and J lost 0, with 11 bases in between. DNA for the CDR3: TGTGCCAGTAGTTGGGACGTAAGCTCCTACGAGCAGTACTTC. This codes for CASSWDVSSYEQYF.

For this clonotype: This could be a read error, since a much larger clone is one nucleotide away. The V and J genes are TRBV28 and TRBJ2-7; TRBD1 matches 8 bases. V shed 6 bases and J 5 bases; nucleotides not matched to a gene: 6. CDR3 length: 13 amino acids. Germline V gene data show CDR1 as MDHEN and CDR2 as SYDVKM. CDR3: CASRRTGFHEQYF. CDR3 DNA: TGTGCCAGCAGGAGGACAGGGTTCCACGAGCAGTACTTC.

The chain has TRBV7-3 and TRBJ2-6; D unresolved. V was cut by 7 bases and J by 0 bases, with 4 bases left in between. Germline CDR1 SGHTA, CDR2 FQGTGA. CDR3 length: 13 residues. DNA of the CDR3: TGTGCCAGCATGAACTCTGGGGCCAACGTCCTGACTTTC. Residues: CASMNSGANVLTF. Full variable domain (outside the CDR3, taken from reference TRBV7-3 and TRBJ2-6): GAGVSQTPSNKVTEKGKYVELRCDPISGHTALYWYRQSLGQGPEFLIYFQGTGAADDSGLPNDRFFAVRPEGSVSTLKIQRTERGDSAVYLCASMNSGANVLTFGAGSRLTVL.

This clonotype was recorded at least ten times. J is TRBJ1-4 and V is TRBV2; D might be TRBD1 (5 bases). This CDR3 has 17 amino acids. Germline V lookup: CDR1 SNHLY, CDR2 FYNNEI. V lost 9 bases and J lost 8, with 28 bases in between. The CDR3 sequence: CASIEGTNGRISEKLFF. The CDR3 DNA sequence: TGTGCCAGTATAGAAGGGACTAACGGCCGAATCTCCGAAAAACTGTTTTTT.

The chain recombines TRBV7-9 with TRBJ2-2; 7 bases are shared with TRBD1. Trimming at V came to 2 bases and at J to 3 bases, leaving 9 bases not matched to a gene. CDR3 length equals 17 residues. CDR1 is SEHNR and CDR2 is FQNEAQ in the germline V gene (reference sequence). Written as DNA, the CDR3 is TGTGCCAGCAGCTTATGGGAGACAGGGAAGGACACCGGGGAGCTGTTTTTT. Protein sequence: CASSLWETGKDTGELFF. Using reference TRBV7-9 and TRBJ2-2 for the parts outside the CDR3, the full variable domain is DTGVSQNPRHKITKRGQNVTFRCDPISEHNRLYWYRQTLGQGPEFLTYFQNEAQLEKSRLLSDRFSAERPKGSFSTLEIQRTEQGDSAMYLCASSLWETGKDTGELFFGEGSRLTVL.

This clonotype was seen repeatedly, ten times or more. This rearrangement joins TRBV28 to TRBJ1-1; D is undetermined. Trimming took 4 bases from V and 0 from J, leaving 15 bases between them. Germline V gene data show CDR1 as MDHEN and CDR2 as SYDVKM. CDR3 size: 16 residues. CDR3 protein: CASSSPPQPMNTEAFF. The CDR3, as DNA: TGTGCCAGCAGTTCTCCCCCACAGCCCATGAACACTGAAGCTTTCTTT. The full variable domain, completed using reference TRBV28 and TRBJ1-1, is DVKVTQSSRYLVKRTGEKVFLECVQDMDHENMFWYRQDPGLGLRLIYFSYDVKMKEKGDIPEGYSVSREKKERFSLILESASTNQTSMYLCASSSPPQPMNTEAFFGQGTRLTVV.

The V call is TRBV20-1, the J call TRBJ2-7; possibly TRBD2 for D (6 bases). This CDR3 spans 14 amino acids. The germline V and J ends were trimmed by 0 bases and 5 bases, with 14 bases remaining between them. The germline V gene has CDR1 DFQATT and CDR2 SNEGSKA (reference sequence). DNA of the CDR3: TGCAGTGCTAGAGAGGCCCGGGGGACCCACGAGCAGTACTTC. As protein: CSAREARGTHEQYF.

In its sample, this clonotype was seen a few times. The V gene is TRBV6-1, the J gene TRBJ1-2; D gene uncertain. The CDR3 is 12 residues long. V lost 10 bases and J lost 5, with 14 bases in between. The germline CDR1 and CDR2 sequences are MNHNS and SASEGT. The CDR3, as DNA: TGTGCCATCCAAAGTCGGCTTTATGGCTACACCTTC. Its protein product is CAIQSRLYGYTF.

This clonotype was counted only a few times. This chain uses TRBV30 with TRBJ1-3; TRBD1 aligns across 9 bases. The CDR3 contains 15 residues. Trimming at V came to 1 base and at J to 4 bases, leaving 5 bases not matched to a gene. Germline V gives CDR1 GTSNPN, CDR2 SVGIG (reference sequence). CDR3 region: CAWSGTGGSGNTIYF. The CDR3 DNA follows: TGTGCCTGGAGTGGAACAGGGGGCTCGGGAAACACCATATATTTT.

The J gene is TRBJ1-5, the V gene TRBV20-1; no definite D call. Trimming pared 0 bases from V and 7 bases from J, leaving 16 bases between. The CDR3 runs 15 residues. Germline loops: CDR1 DFQATT, CDR2 SNEGSKA (reference sequence). In DNA form, the CDR3 reads TGCAGTGCTAGAGATATAGGAGGCCCTGGACAGCCCCAGCATTTT. It translates to CSARDIGGPGQPQHF.

This clonotype appeared many times. This chain uses TRBV27 with TRBJ2-1; 9 bases align to TRBD2. Trimming at V came to 6 bases and at J to 8 bases, leaving 11 bases not matched to a gene. The CDR3 length is 15 residues. CDR1 and CDR2 (germline): MNHEY, SMNVEV (reference sequence). CDR3 in DNA: TGTGCCAGCAGGATTAGCGGGAGTACTGTTTATGAGCAGTTCTTC. Encoded protein: CASRISGSTVYEQFF.

The V and J genes are TRBV4-1 and TRBJ2-7; D not certain. V was pared by 0 bases and J by 2 bases, with 11 bases between. Germline-derived CDR1 and CDR2 are MGHRA and YSYEKL. CDR3 length: 15 residues. The CDR3 nucleotides read TGCGCCAGCAGCCAAGAAGCCGTCCTTGCCTACGAGCAGTACTTC. Protein: CASSQEAVLAYEQYF.

The chain has TRBV6-1 and TRBJ1-3, with D hard to call. The CDR3 spans 14 residues. Germline V CDR1 and CDR2: MNHNS, SASEGT. Trimming removed 0 bases from V and 7 bases from J, with 10 bases in between. The CDR3 loop reads CASSEAGGFNTIYF. In DNA form, the CDR3 reads TGTGCCAGCAGTGAAGCCGGAGGGTTTAACACCATATATTTT.

This clonotype was seen a few times. The V and J genes are TRBV7-9 and TRBJ2-2; D may be TRBD1 (5 bases). The CDR3 is 14 amino acids. V gave up 5 bases and J gave up 4 bases, with 11 bases separating them. CDR1 is SEHNR and CDR2 is FQNEAQ in the germline V gene (reference sequence). The CDR3 DNA reads TGTGCCAGCAGCGGGCAGGGATTCACCGGGGAGCTGTTTTTT. Its protein is CASSGQGFTGELFF. The full variable domain, its missing parts supplied by reference TRBV7-9 and TRBJ2-2, is DTGVSQNPRHKITKRGQNVTFRCDPISEHNRLYWYRQTLGQGPEFLTYFQNEAQLEKSRLLSDRFSAERPKGSFSTLEIQRTEQGDSAMYLCASSGQGFTGELFFGEGSRLTVL.

This clonotype was observed a few times. A much bigger clone sits one base away, suggesting this may be a read error. The chain is built from TRBV27 and TRBJ2-5; D gene uncertain. There are 16 residues in the CDR3. Trimming shortened V by 2 bases and J by 4 bases, and 17 bases separated the two germline ends. Germline V lookup: CDR1 MNHEY, CDR2 SMNVEV (reference sequence). CDR3 region: CASSLAARDGPETQYF. The CDR3 DNA reads TGTGCCAGCAGTTTAGCGGCCAGAGACGGTCCAGAGACCCAGTACTTC.

This clonotype showed up many times. The J gene is TRBJ1-1, the V gene TRBV12-3 or TRBV12-4; possible D gene TRBD1, 6 bases. V was trimmed by 8 bases and J by 0 bases, leaving 10 bases between them. This CDR3 spans 13 amino acids. Here the CDR3 DNA reads TGTGCCAGCGTCAGACAGGTGAACACTGAAGCTTTCTTT. Residues: CASVRQVNTEAFF.

The rearrangement links TRBV5-6 to TRBJ1-2, with 9 bases matching TRBD1. V lost 4 bases, J lost 9 bases, and 10 bases stayed unmatched. Per germline, CDR1 SGHDT and CDR2 YYEEEE. This CDR3 is 14 amino acids long. CDR3 sequence (DNA): TGTGCCAGCAGCCCTGGGACAGGGCGGATCAGCTACACCTTC. Translation: CASSPGTGRISYTF.